The next 21 T cell receptor beta chains were all read from a single sample in a study of T cells in localized non-small cell lung cancer. Produced via immunoSEQ multiplex PCR; TCRdb's table is partial and in-frame only. Among approximately 46,000 clones listed, 81% were seen once. The sample in question was peripheral blood mononuclear cells, obtained before any cancer treatment. The receptor source for this set is a man between 35 and 75 years old with stage III lung adenocarcinoma.

The V and J genes are TRBV5-1 and TRBJ2-1; 12 bases are a match to TRBD2. J gave up 2 bases and V 4 bases, and 4 bases lay outside the gene matches. The CDR3 has 16 amino acids. Germline V gives CDR1 SGHRS, CDR2 YFSETQ. The CDR3 bases are TGCGCCAGCAGCCAGACTAGCGGGGGACCCTACAATGAGCAGTTCTTC. It translates to CASSQTSGGPYNEQFF.

The gene calls are TRBV19 and TRBJ1-5, with D possibly TRBD1 on 5 matching bases. CDR3 length: 16 amino acids. Germline values: CDR1 LNHDA, CDR2 SQIVND (reference sequence). The V gene lost 2 bases and the J gene lost 0 bases, with 11 bases spanning the gap. CDR3 sequence reads: CASSILRVHSNQPQHF. CDR3 nucleotides: TGTGCCAGTAGTATACTCAGGGTTCATAGCAATCAGCCCCAGCATTTT.

This chain links TRBV6-5 with TRBJ2-1; no firm D call. The CDR3 covers 15 residues. The ends were cut back, 6 bases at V and 0 bases at J, with 12 bases in the middle. Looked up from germline, CDR1 is MNHEY and CDR2 is SVGAGI. The CDR3 is CASSPRGRSYNEQFF. The CDR3 DNA follows: TGTGCCAGCAGCCCACGTGGACGCTCCTACAATGAGCAGTTCTTC.

The J gene is TRBJ2-3, the V gene TRBV9; 11 bases line up with TRBD2. J was trimmed by 0 bases and V by 4 bases; bases with no gene match: 10. There are 18 residues in the CDR3. Germline CDR1 SGDLS, CDR2 YYNGEE. The DNA of the CDR3 is TGTGCCAGCAGCCAGCTAGCGGGGGGAACCTTTAGCACAGATACGCAGTATTTT. It specifies CASSQLAGGTFSTDTQYF.

The J gene is TRBJ2-7, the V gene TRBV5-6; TRBD1 matches 9 bases. From germline, CDR1 is SGHDT and CDR2 YYEEEE. Germline trimming cut 4 bases from V and 3 bases from J; bases unmatched to any gene: 8. The CDR3 has 15 residues. The CDR3 DNA follows: TGTGCCAGCAGCCCCGGGACAGGGATTTTCTACGAGCAGTACTTC. It is translated as CASSPGTGIFYEQYF.

V usage is TRBV9 and J usage is TRBJ2-7; 7 bases map to TRBD1. The length of the CDR3 is 15 residues. Trimming removed 3 bases from V and 2 bases from J; junction bases left unmatched: 8. From germline, CDR1 is SGDLS and CDR2 YYNGEE. The CDR3 reads CASSEGDSITYEQYF. The CDR3 nucleotides read TGTGCCAGCAGCGAGGGGGACAGCATAACCTACGAGCAGTACTTC.

The chain couples TRBV6-5 to TRBJ2-1, with 9 nucleotides matching TRBD2. V shed 2 bases and J 7 bases; nucleotides not matched to a gene: 9. Per germline, CDR1 MNHEY and CDR2 SVGAGI. The length of the CDR3 is 16 residues. The DNA for the CDR3 is TGTGCCAGCAGTTACCGAGGCGGGGGGGCAAATAATGAGCAGTTCTTC. Protein sequence: CASSYRGGGANNEQFF.

The CDR3 is CASRRLAASTDTQYF. As DNA, the CDR3 is TGTGCCAGCAGGAGACTAGCGGCTAGCACAGATACGCAGTATTTT. The chain is built from TRBV7-6 and TRBJ2-3; 9 positions agree with TRBD2. J lost 0 bases, V lost 6 bases, and 4 bases had no gene match. The germline CDR1 and CDR2 sequences are SGHVS and FNYEAQ. The length of the CDR3 is 15 residues.

J is TRBJ1-2 and V is TRBV4-2; TRBD1 agrees at 7 bases. This CDR3 has 16 amino acids. CDR1 and CDR2 (germline): LGHNA, YNFKEQ. V lost 0 bases and J lost 2; bases outside the gene matches: 6. The CDR3 DNA sequence: TGTGCCAGCAGCCAAGATCCGGGACAGCTCAACTATGGCTACACCTTC. Translation gives CASSQDPGQLNYGYTF.

The rearrangement joins TRBV5-1 to TRBJ1-3; no clear D gene. The CDR3 has 15 residues. The V gene lost 1 base and the J gene lost 4 bases, with 12 bases spanning the gap. Germline V gives CDR1 SGHRS, CDR2 YFSETQ. Here the CDR3 reads CASSLSLGFGNTIYF. Here the CDR3 DNA reads TGCGCCAGCAGCTTGAGTCTGGGATTCGGAAACACCATATATTTT.

This rearrangement joins TRBV5-1 to TRBJ2-5, with TRBD2 identical over 8 bases. Germline-derived CDR1 and CDR2 are SGHRS and YFSETQ. V lost 0 bases and J lost 3; bases outside the gene matches: 4. The CDR3 extends over 15 amino acids. CDR3 nucleotide sequence: TGCGCCAGCAGCTTGGTCAGCGGGGGAAAAGAGACCCAGTACTTC. Translation gives CASSLVSGGKETQYF. Combining the CDR3 with reference TRBV5-1 and TRBJ2-5 gives the whole variable domain KAGVTQTPRYLIKTRGQQVTLSCSPISGHRSVSWYQQTPGQGLQFLFEYFSETQRNKGNFPGRFSGRQFSNSRSEMNVSTLELGDSALYLCASSLVSGGKETQYFGPGTRLLVL.

The chain recombines TRBV4-2 with TRBJ1-6; 10 nucleotides align to TRBD1. J gave up 2 bases and V 5 bases, and 6 bases lay outside the gene matches. Germline V CDR1 and CDR2: LGHNA, YNFKEQ. CDR3 length: 17 amino acids. The DNA for the CDR3 is TGTGCCAGCAGCTCATGGACAGGGGGGGCCTATAATTCACCCCTCCACTTT. Residues: CASSSWTGGAYNSPLHF.

The chain has TRBV9 and TRBJ1-1; D possibly corresponds to TRBD1 (5 bases). Per germline, CDR1 SGDLS and CDR2 YYNGEE. This CDR3 is 14 amino acids long. V lost 3 bases and J 1 base, leaving 10 bases between the germline ends. The CDR3: CASSGGTENTEAFF. The CDR3 region has the DNA TGTGCCAGCAGCGGGGGGACCGAGAACACTGAAGCTTTCTTT.

The gene calls are TRBV7-8 and TRBJ2-7, with TRBD1 matching 7 bases. The CDR3 totals 17 residues. V dropped 6 bases and J dropped 5; count of bases not matched to a gene: 19. Per germline, CDR1 SGHVS and CDR2 FQNEAQ. The CDR3 loop reads CASSPFSVEGARNEQYF. CDR3 nucleotide sequence: TGTGCCAGCAGTCCTTTTAGTGTTGAGGGGGCGCGGAACGAGCAGTACTTC.

This clone was seen just once. The CDR3 bases are TGTGCCAGCACACAGCCCCCCGGCTATGAGCAGTTCTTC. This codes for CASTQPPGYEQFF. The rearrangement uses TRBV2 and TRBJ2-1; D unclear. This CDR3 spans 13 amino acids. Trimming shortened V by 7 bases and J by 8 bases, and 15 bases separated the two germline ends. CDR1 SNHLY and CDR2 FYNNEI come from the germline V gene.

This sequence joins TRBV18 and TRBJ2-3; 8 bases align to TRBD2. There are 16 residues in the CDR3. Germline values: CDR1 KGHSH, CDR2 LQKENI. V dropped 2 bases and J dropped 2; count of bases not matched to a gene: 6. CDR3 bases: TGTGCCAGCTCACCAATGGCTAGCGGGCACACAGATACGCAGTATTTT. It encodes CASSPMASGHTDTQYF.

In this sample, this clone turned up a few times. V and J are TRBV5-1 and TRBJ1-5, with 7 bases aligning to TRBD1. Per the germline V gene, CDR1 is SGHRS and CDR2 is YFSETQ. Trimming at V came to 4 bases and at J to 1 base, leaving 14 bases not matched to a gene. This CDR3 spans 18 amino acids. The CDR3 loop is CASSPGTVLSGSNQPQHF. The CDR3 DNA sequence: TGCGCCAGCAGCCCAGGGACAGTGTTATCCGGGAGCAATCAGCCCCAGCATTTT.

The sample holds one count of this clone. The chain combines TRBV2 with TRBJ2-7; TRBD1 matches at 10 bases. The germline V gene has CDR1 SNHLY and CDR2 FYNNEI. With V trimmed by 9 bases and J by 0 bases, 11 bases remained unmatched. The CDR3 covers 16 residues. CDR3 in amino acids: CARGWDRGSPSYEQYF. The CDR3 nucleotides read TGTGCCAGGGGATGGGACAGGGGATCCCCCTCCTACGAGCAGTACTTC.

This chain links TRBV7-9 with TRBJ2-5; D gene uncertain. Deletions cut 3 bases from V and 5 bases from J, with 7 bases between. The CDR3 length is 12 residues. Germline V lookup: CDR1 SEHNR, CDR2 FQNEAQ (reference sequence). CDR3 DNA: TGTGCCAGCAGCTTGCCCACGGAGACCCAGTACTTC. It codes for CASSLPTETQYF.

This sequence joins TRBV7-8 and TRBJ2-5; perhaps TRBD1 as D (6 bases). The V and J ends lost 4 bases and 4 bases respectively, with 22 bases between them. CDR3 size: 17 residues. Germline V CDR1 and CDR2: SGHVS, FQNEAQ. The CDR3 loop is CASSSGLGQGMRETQYF. The CDR3, as DNA: TGTGCCAGCAGCTCAGGGCTAGGGCAGGGGATGAGAGAGACCCAGTACTTC.

The chain is built from TRBV2 and TRBJ2-7; D may be TRBD2 (5 bases). Trimming removed 5 bases at V and 0 bases at J, with 5 bases between. Looked up from germline, CDR1 is SNHLY and CDR2 is FYNNEI. The CDR3 contains 12 residues. The CDR3 DNA sequence: TGTGCCAGCAGTACTAGCTCCTACGAGCAGTACTTC. Amino acids: CASSTSSYEQYF.